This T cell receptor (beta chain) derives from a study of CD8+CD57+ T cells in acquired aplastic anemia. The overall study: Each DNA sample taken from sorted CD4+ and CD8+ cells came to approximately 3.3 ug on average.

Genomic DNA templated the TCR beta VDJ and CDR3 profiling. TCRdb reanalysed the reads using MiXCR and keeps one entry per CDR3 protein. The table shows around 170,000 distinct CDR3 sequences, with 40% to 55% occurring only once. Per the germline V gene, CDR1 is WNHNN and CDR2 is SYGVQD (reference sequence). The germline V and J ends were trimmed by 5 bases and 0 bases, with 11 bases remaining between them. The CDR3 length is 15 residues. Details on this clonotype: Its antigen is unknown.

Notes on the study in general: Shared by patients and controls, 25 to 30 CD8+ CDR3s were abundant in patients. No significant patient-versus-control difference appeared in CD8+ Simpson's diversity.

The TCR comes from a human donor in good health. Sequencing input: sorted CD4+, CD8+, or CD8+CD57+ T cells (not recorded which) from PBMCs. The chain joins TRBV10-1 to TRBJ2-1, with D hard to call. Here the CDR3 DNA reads TGCGCCAGCAGTATACAGAAAAGCTCCTACAATGAGCAGTTCTTC. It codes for CASSIQKSSYNEQFF.